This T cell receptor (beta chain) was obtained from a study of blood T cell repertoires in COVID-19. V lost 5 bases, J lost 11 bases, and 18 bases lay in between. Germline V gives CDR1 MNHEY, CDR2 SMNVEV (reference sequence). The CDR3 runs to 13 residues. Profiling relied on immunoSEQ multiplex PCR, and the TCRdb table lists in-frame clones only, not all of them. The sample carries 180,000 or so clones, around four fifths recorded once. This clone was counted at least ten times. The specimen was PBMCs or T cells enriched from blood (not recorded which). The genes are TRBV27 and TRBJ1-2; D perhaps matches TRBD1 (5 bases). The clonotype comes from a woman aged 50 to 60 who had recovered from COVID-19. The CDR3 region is CASSGARRVGYTF. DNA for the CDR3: TGTGCCAGCAGTGGGGCGAGGAGGGTCGGGTACACCTTC.